This T cell receptor (beta chain) was identified during a study of technical replicates of blood from several donors. The method was immunoSEQ multiplex PCR; TCRdb's version includes in-frame clones alone and lacks a portion of them. The table records more than 90,000 clones, 96% of them present only once. The CDR3 extends over 12 amino acids. Trimming shortened V by 0 bases and J by 11 bases, and 11 bases separated the two germline ends. Germline values: CDR1 SGHNT, CDR2 YYREEE (reference sequence). Sequencing was done on a sample of T cells isolated from PBMCs. This receptor was obtained from a human donor in good health. The chain joins TRBV5-4 to TRBJ1-1, with a weak D call TRBD1 (6 bases). CDR3 coding DNA: TGTGCCAGCAGCTTGGTCGCAGGGGAGGCTTTCTTT. The encoded protein is CASSLVAGEAFF.